This T cell receptor beta chain originates from a study of cytomegalovirus exposure and HLA in healthy donors. Primers for the PCR totalled 60 Vbeta and 13 Jbeta. Method: immunoSEQ multiplex PCR; TCRdb's copy keeps in-frame clones and lacks some. The sample records 150,000 to 200,000 clones, 80% being singletons. The source material was PBMCs. The source is a boy between 10 and 17 years old in good health and CMV-seronegative.

The CDR3 DNA reads TGTGCCAGCAGTGCTTCAGGGTTGAGCAATCAGCCCCAGCATTTT. Translation gives CASSASGLSNQPQHF. The genes are TRBV6-1 and TRBJ1-5; tentatively, D is TRBD1 (5 bases). The CDR3 spans 15 residues. The V gene lost 4 bases and the J gene lost 1 base, with 11 bases spanning the gap. The V gene's germline CDR1 is MNHNS and CDR2 SASEGT.